These 13 T cell receptor beta chains were sequenced from one sample in a study of T cell repertoires in cytomegalovirus infection. These TCRs are of unknown antigen specificity. Using its own MiXCR run on the reads, TCRdb lists one record per CDR3 protein. The sample records about 500,000 distinct CDR3 sequences, 25% to 35% being singletons. The sequenced sample was cultured PBMCs, obtained from culture after CMV antigen stimulation. These receptors all stem from a human donor in good health (CMV status not recorded). Some clones in this sample may be carry-over from other donors' samples.

The chain links TRBV6-2 or TRBV6-3 to TRBJ2-7; the D gene is possibly TRBD2 (5 bases). Trimming removed 6 bases from V and 6 bases from J, with 30 bases in between. The CDR3 runs to 18 residues. The germline V gene encodes CDR1 MNHEY and CDR2 SVGEGT. The CDR3 region is CASSSLVRRRWGSSEQYV. The CDR3 DNA reads TGTGCCAGCAGCTCCCTCGTCCGACGGAGGTGGGGAAGCAGCGAGCAGTACGTC.

This rearrangement joins TRBV24-1 to TRBJ2-2; D not certain. V was cut by 1 base and J by 7 bases, with 3 bases left in between. Per germline, CDR1 KGHDR and CDR2 SFDVKD. The CDR3 spans 12 residues. The CDR3 region is CATSDFYGELFF. Here the CDR3 DNA reads TGTGCCACCAGTGATTTCTACGGGGAGCTGTTTTTT.

This clonotype turned up a few times. The rearrangement joins TRBV4-2 to TRBJ2-5; 9 bases align to TRBD2. The CDR3 length is 15 residues. Germline CDR1 LGHNA, CDR2 YNFKEQ. Trimming at V came to 3 bases and at J to 4 bases, leaving 6 bases not matched to a gene. CDR3 DNA: TGTGCCAGCAGCCAGATAGCGGGAGAGGCAGAGACCCAGTACTTC. The encoded protein is CASSQIAGEAETQYF.

This clonotype showed up just a few times. The V call is TRBV4-1, the J call TRBJ2-6, with a weak D call TRBD1 (6 bases). This CDR3 has 16 residues. V gave up 5 bases and J gave up 2 bases, with 13 bases separating them. Germline V gene sequence: CDR1 MGHRA, CDR2 YSYEKL. Here the CDR3 DNA reads TGCGCCAGCAGCGTTCCCCCAGGGGCTGGGGCCAACGTCCTGACTTTC. It codes for CASSVPPGAGANVLTF.

This clonotype appeared many times. The chain employs TRBV7-2 and TRBJ2-1; D call uncertain. The CDR3 loop spans 15 amino acids. Germline V gene lookup returns CDR1 SGHTA and CDR2 FQGNSA. Trimming left V 3 bases short and J 0 bases short, with 9 bases between. CDR3 protein: CASSFVLNSYNEQFF. CDR3 sequence (DNA): TGTGCCAGCAGCTTCGTACTAAACTCCTACAATGAGCAGTTCTTC.

The chain uses TRBV6-5 and TRBJ1-4, with no clear D. V was cut by 0 bases and J by 5 bases, with 13 bases left in between. The germline gives CDR1 MNHEY, CDR2 SVGAGI. CDR3 size: 16 residues. Written as DNA, the CDR3 is TGTGCCAGCAGTTACTCGAGGTTTTGGGAGAATGAAAAACTGTTTTTT. Amino acids: CASSYSRFWENEKLFF.

The chain recombines TRBV12-3 or TRBV12-4 with TRBJ2-5; tentative D call: TRBD2 (5 bases). V was trimmed by 6 bases and J by 7 bases, leaving 18 bases between them. This CDR3 contains 14 residues. CDR3 amino acids: CASRMVGDLGTQYF. The CDR3 DNA reads TGTGCCAGCAGAATGGTCGGGGATTTAGGGACCCAGTACTTC.

The chain is built from TRBV6-8 and TRBJ2-3, with 9 positions matching TRBD1. The length of the CDR3 is 13 residues. Trimming at V came to 10 bases and at J to 6 bases, leaving 8 bases not matched to a gene. The V gene's germline CDR1 is MNHGY and CDR2 SAAAGT. CDR3: CATGTGKIDTQYF. The CDR3 DNA follows: TGTGCCACCGGGACAGGGAAGATTGATACGCAGTATTTT.

The V and J genes are TRBV28 and TRBJ2-1; D is unclear. Deletions cut 3 bases from V and 12 bases from J, with 9 bases between. There are 11 residues in the CDR3. CDR1 is MDHEN and CDR2 is SYDVKM in the germline V gene. In DNA, the CDR3 is TGTGCCAGCAGTTTTAGGGCGGTGCAGTTCTTC. Amino acids: CASSFRAVQFF.

Only a few counts were recorded for this clonotype. The chain joins TRBV4-3 to TRBJ2-2, with D possibly being TRBD2 (5 bases). Germline CDR1 LGHNA, CDR2 YSLEER. This CDR3 is built from 16 residues. V dropped 0 bases and J dropped 5 bases, with 13 bases sitting between them. CDR3 DNA sequence: TGCGCCAGCAGCCAAGATAGCCAGCGGACTACCGGGGAGCTGTTTTTT. Translation: CASSQDSQRTTGELFF.

The chain has TRBV30 and TRBJ2-1; 11 bases line up with TRBD2. The CDR3 covers 17 residues. Germline V gives CDR1 GTSNPN, CDR2 SVGIG (reference sequence). Trimming at V came to 7 bases and at J to 8 bases, leaving 19 bases not matched to a gene. As DNA, the CDR3 is TGTGCCTCCACAGTGGTACTAGCGGGGGACAAAGGGGATGAGCAGTTCTTC. Amino acids: CASTVVLAGDKGDEQFF.

The chain employs TRBV29-1 and TRBJ2-3; TRBD2 aligns across 7 bases. The CDR3 is made up of 13 amino acids. Unmatched junction bases numbered 3, after V lost 4 bases and J lost 2 bases. Per the germline V gene, CDR1 is SQVTM and CDR2 is ANQGSEA. The CDR3 region has the DNA TGCAGCGTTGGGCGGGGGAACACAGATACGCAGTATTTT. Encoded protein: CSVGRGNTDTQYF.

The chain combines TRBV6-2 or TRBV6-3 with TRBJ2-7, with a possible D match to TRBD2 (5 bases). This CDR3 has 17 residues. V shed 5 bases and J shed 1 base, with 21 bases lying between them. Germline CDR1 and CDR2: MNHEY and SVGEGT. The CDR3 sequence: CASSKVLRGSFSYEQYF. CDR3 nucleotide sequence: TGTGCCAGCAGTAAAGTCCTGAGAGGGTCCTTTTCCTACGAGCAGTACTTC.